What follows is one TCR beta chain and its context. Its antigen is as yet unknown. This sample is drawn from a study of T cell repertoires in cytomegalovirus infection. Study as a whole: CMV epitopes that were recently identified and HLA-C-restricted were used alongside well-studied HLA-B-restricted ones. CMV infection together with matching HLA type was indicated by public TCR beta signatures. Findings and limits, study-wide: Summed public TCR beta family frequency identified CMV carriers bearing the relevant HLA. CMV-specific TCR beta clonotypes restricted by HLA-C were the ones dominating the ex vivo response.

Each CDR3 protein is one row after TCRdb ran MiXCR on the reads. The sample shows roughly 920,000 distinct CDR3 sequences, roughly 30% of them seen only once. Sequenced material: cultured CD8+ T cells from PBMCs, taken from culture after CMV antigen stimulation. The sequence was obtained from a human donor in good health (CMV status not recorded). Some clones in this sample may be carry-over from other donors' samples.

The CDR3 sequence is CSVEMNTEAFF. Written as DNA, the CDR3 is TGCAGCGTTGAAATGAACACTGAAGCTTTCTTT. V is TRBV29-1 and J is TRBJ1-1; D is uncertain. V was shortened by 2 bases and J by 0 bases, with 1 base between the two germline ends. The germline V gene has CDR1 SQVTM and CDR2 ANQGSEA. This CDR3 contains 11 residues. The whole variable domain, filled in from reference TRBV29-1 and TRBJ1-1, reads SAVISQKPSRDICQRGTSLTIQCQVDSQVTMMFWYRQQPGQSLTLIATANQGSEATYESGFVIDKFPISRPNLTFSTLTVSNMSPEDSSIYLCSVEMNTEAFFGQGTRLTVV.